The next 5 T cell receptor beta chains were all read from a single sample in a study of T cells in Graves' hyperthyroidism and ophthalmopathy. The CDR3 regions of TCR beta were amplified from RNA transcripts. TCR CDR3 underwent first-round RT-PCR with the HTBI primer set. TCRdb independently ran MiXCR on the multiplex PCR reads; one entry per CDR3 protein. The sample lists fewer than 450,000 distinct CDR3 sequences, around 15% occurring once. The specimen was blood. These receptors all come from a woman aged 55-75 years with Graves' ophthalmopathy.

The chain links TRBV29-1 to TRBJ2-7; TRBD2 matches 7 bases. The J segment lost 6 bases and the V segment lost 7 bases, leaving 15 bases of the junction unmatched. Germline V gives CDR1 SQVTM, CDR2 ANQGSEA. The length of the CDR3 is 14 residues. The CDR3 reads CSAYTSSGGGEQYF. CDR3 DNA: TGCAGCGCCTACACCTCTTCGGGGGGAGGCGAGCAGTACTTC.

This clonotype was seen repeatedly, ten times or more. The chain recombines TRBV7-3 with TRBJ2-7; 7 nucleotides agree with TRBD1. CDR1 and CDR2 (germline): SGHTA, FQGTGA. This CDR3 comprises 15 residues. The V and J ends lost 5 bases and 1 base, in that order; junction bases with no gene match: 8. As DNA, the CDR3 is TGTGCCAGCAGCCTCAACCCGGGACAGTCCTACGAGCAGTACTTC. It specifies CASSLNPGQSYEQYF.

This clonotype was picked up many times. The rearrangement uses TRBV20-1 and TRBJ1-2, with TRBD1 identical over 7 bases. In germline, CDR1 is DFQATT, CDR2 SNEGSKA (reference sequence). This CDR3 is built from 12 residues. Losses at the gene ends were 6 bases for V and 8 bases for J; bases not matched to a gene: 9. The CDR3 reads CSAATGRGGYTF. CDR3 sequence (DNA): TGCAGTGCAGCGACAGGGCGGGGAGGCTACACCTTC.

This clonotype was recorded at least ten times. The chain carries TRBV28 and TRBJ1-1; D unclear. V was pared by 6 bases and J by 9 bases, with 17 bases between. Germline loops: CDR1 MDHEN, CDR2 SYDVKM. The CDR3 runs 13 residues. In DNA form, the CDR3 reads TGTGCCAGCAGCCCGGCACCGGACCCAAAAGCTTTCTTT. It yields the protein CASSPAPDPKAFF. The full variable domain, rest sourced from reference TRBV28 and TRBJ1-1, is DVKVTQSSRYLVKRTGEKVFLECVQDMDHENMFWYRQDPGLGLRLIYFSYDVKMKEKGDIPEGYSVSREKKERFSLILESASTNQTSMYLCASSPAPDPKAFFGQGTRLTVV.

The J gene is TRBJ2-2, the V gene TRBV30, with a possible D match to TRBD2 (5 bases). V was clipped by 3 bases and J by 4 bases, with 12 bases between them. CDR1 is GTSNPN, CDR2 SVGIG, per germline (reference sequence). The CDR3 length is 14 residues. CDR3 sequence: CAWSGGRITGELFF. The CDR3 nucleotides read TGTGCCTGGAGCGGCGGGCGCATCACCGGGGAGCTGTTTTTT.